Reported below is one TCR beta chain. The J segment lost 7 bases and the V segment lost 0 bases, leaving 4 bases of the junction unmatched. This CDR3 spans 13 amino acids. Germline V CDR1 and CDR2: SQVTM, ANQGSEA. Reverse transcription used roughly 0.45 to 1 ug RNA and random hexamers. MiXCR was run by TCRdb on the immunoSEQ multiplex PCR reads, yielding one entry per CDR3 protein. The top ten hold 0.085% to 0.1% of the sample, which has roughly 180,000 distinct CDR3 sequences, 85% to 95% seen once. The data are from a study of CD8 T cells in Susac syndrome. For the study at large: Blood was drawn from Susac syndrome patients while they were therapy-naive, on corticosteroids, or on intravenous immunoglobulin alone.

The specimen sequenced was CD4+ T cells from PBMCs. The V call is TRBV29-1, the J call TRBJ1-2, with 8 bases identical to TRBD1. The clonotype comes from a human donor with Susac syndrome. The CDR3 nucleotides read TGCAGCGTTGAAGACGGGACAGGCTCTGGCTACACCTTC. It codes for CSVEDGTGSGYTF.